The next 3 T cell receptor beta chains were all read from a single sample in a study of regulatory T cells in long-lasting Graves disease. iRepertoire HTBI primers and Arm-PCR of CDR3 regions built TCR beta libraries. MiXCR, applied by TCRdb to the multiplex PCR reads, yields one record per CDR3 protein. This table holds just over 600,000 distinct CDR3 sequences, roughly 15% found once. The time point denotes: newly diagnosed GD, antithyroid drugs for less than 3 months. PBMC RNA served as the TCR library source. The sample also formed part of further work on T cells in Graves' hyperthyroidism and ophthalmopathy.

Sequenced material: peripheral blood mononuclear cells (PBMCs), taken at new diagnosis, from a patient treated with antithyroid drugs. These receptors originate from a woman in her 30s with Graves disease.

This clonotype was seen at least ten times. This sequence joins TRBV7-9 and TRBJ2-1, with D unclear. Per the germline V gene, CDR1 is SEHNR and CDR2 is FQNEAQ (reference sequence). The CDR3 runs 11 residues. The V end was cut by 8 bases, the J end by 7 bases, with 9 bases between. The DNA for the CDR3 is TGTGCCAGCGAATCGGGTAATGAGCAGTTCTTC. This translates into CASESGNEQFF.

This clonotype was seen a handful of times. The chain carries TRBV4-1 and TRBJ1-5; 8 nucleotides align to TRBD1. J gave up 7 bases and V 1 base, and 6 bases lay outside the gene matches. Germline CDR1 is MGHRA and CDR2 is YSYEKL. This CDR3 has 15 residues. Here the CDR3 DNA reads TGCGCCAGCAGCCAAGGGACAGGGCTTTTCCAGCCCCAGCATTTT. Amino acid sequence: CASSQGTGLFQPQHF.

This clonotype was counted ten times or more. The J gene is TRBJ1-1, the V gene TRBV7-8; no reliable D call. CDR1 and CDR2 from the germline V gene are SGHVS and FQNEAQ. Trimming pared 6 bases from V and 0 bases from J, leaving 11 bases between. CDR3 length: 14 residues. This chain's CDR3 is CASSRPGLNTEAFF. The CDR3 DNA sequence: TGTGCCAGCAGTCGTCCGGGGTTGAACACTGAAGCTTTCTTT.